The 28 T cell receptor beta chains in this list originate from one sample, sequenced in a study of CD8 T cells in ankylosing spondylitis. TCRdb used MiXCR to reprocess the 5' RACE reads, holding one entry per CDR3 protein. The sample holds 200,000 to 250,000 distinct CDR3 sequences, over 9.5% seen once. The sample consisted of blood, either unsorted or a sorted T cell fraction (not recorded which). The receptor set was obtained from a male donor with ankylosing spondylitis or in good health (not recorded which).

The gene calls are TRBV4-2 and TRBJ2-1; a weak D match, TRBD2 (7 bases). CDR3 size: 17 residues. Germline CDR1 is LGHNA and CDR2 is YNFKEQ. The V end was cut by 2 bases, the J end by 4 bases, with 18 bases between. The CDR3: CASSQRMGGGPYNEQFF. The DNA of the CDR3 is TGTGCCAGCAGCCAAAGAATGGGGGGGGGGCCTTACAATGAGCAGTTCTTC.

This clonotype was seen more than once but under ten times. This chain connects TRBV6-1 to TRBJ1-1; a possible D gene is TRBD1 (6 bases). Per the germline V gene, CDR1 is MNHNS and CDR2 is SASEGT. This CDR3 has 16 amino acids. V lost 11 bases to trimming and J lost 1 base, with 23 bases between them. The CDR3 spells CACPPDSQIPNTEAFF. In DNA, the CDR3 is TGTGCCTGCCCGCCGGACAGCCAAATACCGAACACTGAAGCTTTCTTT.

Ten or more counts support this clonotype. This sequence joins TRBV12-3 or TRBV12-4 and TRBJ2-5, with 7 bases aligning to TRBD1. This CDR3 contains 15 residues. Trimming took 5 bases from V and 4 from J; bases not matched to a gene: 10. CDR3 coding DNA: TGTGCCAGCAGTCCCCCCCAGGGGGATTTAGAGACCCAGTACTTC. Its translation is CASSPPQGDLETQYF.

The V gene is TRBV7-9, the J gene TRBJ2-2; D gene ambiguous. V was pared by 1 base and J by 7 bases, with 7 bases between. In germline, CDR1 is SEHNR, CDR2 FQNEAQ (reference sequence). This CDR3 region has 13 residues. The CDR3 loop reads CASSLGEYGELFF. The CDR3 DNA follows: TGTGCCAGCAGCTTAGGAGAGTACGGGGAGCTGTTTTTT.

This clonotype was seen ten or more times. The chain is built from TRBV6-1 and TRBJ1-2; the D is unclear. V was shortened by 0 bases and J by 4 bases, with 6 bases between the two germline ends. In germline, CDR1 is MNHNS, CDR2 SASEGT. The CDR3 has 13 amino acids. The CDR3 reads CASSEAPSYGYTF. DNA of the CDR3: TGTGCCAGCAGTGAAGCCCCATCCTATGGCTACACCTTC.

Many counts were recorded for this clonotype. The chain carries TRBV6-1 and TRBJ1-2; D is possibly TRBD1 (5 bases). This CDR3 is built from 14 residues. Per the germline V gene, CDR1 is MNHNS and CDR2 is SASEGT. Between the trimmed V and J ends, which lost 2 bases and 0 bases, there was a span of 7 bases. CDR3: CASSESGTNYGYTF. The CDR3 nucleotides are TGTGCCAGCAGTGAATCAGGGACTAACTATGGCTACACCTTC.

V usage is TRBV6-2 or TRBV6-3 and J usage is TRBJ2-5; D may be TRBD2 (6 bases). Germline V gives CDR1 MNHEY, CDR2 SVGEGT. This CDR3 is built from 14 residues. V shed 2 bases and J shed 3 bases, with 10 bases lying between them. In DNA, the CDR3 is TGTGCCAGCAGTTACGGGGGGTCCGAAGAGACCCAGTACTTC. Protein: CASSYGGSEETQYF.

In this sample, this clonotype turned up many times. The chain couples TRBV5-1 to TRBJ2-3; 8 bases map to TRBD1. J was trimmed by 6 bases and V by 4 bases; bases with no gene match: 10. The V gene's germline CDR1 is SGHRS and CDR2 YFSETQ. This CDR3 has 15 residues. In nucleotides, the CDR3 is TGCGCCAGCAGCCCAGGGGGCGCGAAATCCGATACGCAGTATTTT. This translates into CASSPGGAKSDTQYF.

This clonotype was recorded at least ten times. This chain's CDR3 is CAWSLLGEDTGELFF. Here the CDR3 DNA reads TGTGCCTGGAGCCTTCTGGGGGAGGACACCGGGGAGCTGTTTTTT. This chain connects TRBV30 to TRBJ2-2, with D tentatively TRBD2 (6 bases). CDR3 length: 15 amino acids. Germline loops: CDR1 GTSNPN, CDR2 SVGIG (reference sequence). Deletions cut 3 bases from V and 3 bases from J, with 14 bases between.

There are many counts of this clonotype. This sequence joins TRBV25-1 and TRBJ1-4, with D maybe TRBD1 (6 bases). The germline V gene has CDR1 MGHDK and CDR2 SYGVNS. The CDR3 is 15 residues long. The V end lost 4 bases, the J end lost 2 bases, and 11 bases lay between the germline ends. CDR3 residues: CASSGRGHTNEKLFF. CDR3 DNA sequence: TGTGCCAGCAGTGGTCGGGGGCATACTAATGAAAAACTGTTTTTT.

V gene TRBV20-1 combines with J gene TRBJ2-1, with D tentatively TRBD2 (6 bases). Germline CDR1 DFQATT, CDR2 SNEGSKA (reference sequence). V dropped 1 base and J dropped 6 bases, with 16 bases sitting between them. The CDR3 length is 15 residues. This CDR3 is CSARGVGGASNEQFF. CDR3 nucleotides: TGCAGTGCTAGAGGAGTGGGGGGTGCGAGCAATGAGCAGTTCTTC.

The table lists this clonotype with many counts. The rearrangement joins TRBV5-6 to TRBJ1-3, with D maybe TRBD1 (6 bases). V was shortened by 4 bases and J by 0 bases, with 14 bases between the two germline ends. The CDR3 sequence is 16 residues long. Germline V gives CDR1 SGHDT, CDR2 YYEEEE. The CDR3 region is CASSRRGGPSGNTIYF. The CDR3 DNA follows: TGTGCCAGCAGCCGCCGGGGGGGGCCCTCTGGAAACACCATATATTTT.

This clonotype was seen repeatedly, ten times or more. This chain joins TRBV29-1 and TRBJ2-1, with 9 bases that match TRBD2. J gave up 1 base and V 1 base, and 2 bases lay outside the gene matches. The length of the CDR3 is 15 residues. CDR1 and CDR2 (germline): SQVTM, ANQGSEA. CDR3 residues: CSVEGLAASYNEQFF. DNA of the CDR3: TGCAGCGTTGAAGGACTAGCGGCTTCCTACAATGAGCAGTTCTTC.

As for this clonotype: A clone one base away is much larger, so this may be a read error. V and J are TRBV29-1 and TRBJ2-1; a weak D match, TRBD2 (5 bases). The germline gives CDR1 SQVTM, CDR2 ANQGSEA. The CDR3 has 13 amino acids. This CDR3 reads CGLNRRAYNEQFF. The CDR3 DNA sequence: TGCGGCCTCAATAGGCGGGCGTACAATGAGCAGTTCTTC.

This clonotype was counted many times. The chain has TRBV15 and TRBJ2-7, with D unresolved. Germline CDR1 reads LNHNV; CDR2 reads YYDKDF (reference sequence). V was pared by 0 bases and J by 5 bases, with 8 bases between. CDR3 length equals 13 residues. As DNA, the CDR3 is TGTGCCACCAGCAGAGACCCATTAAACGAGCAGTACTTC. Amino acids: CATSRDPLNEQYF.

This clonotype was seen repeatedly, ten times or more. V gene TRBV27 combines with J gene TRBJ2-3; 7 bases agree with TRBD1. Germline lookup yields CDR1 MNHEY and CDR2 SMNVEV (reference sequence). V trimming: 5 bases; J trimming: 0 bases; junction bases outside the gene matches: 5. The CDR3 has 15 residues. The CDR3 here is CASSLRQGSTDTQYF. CDR3 nucleotides: TGTGCCAGCAGTCTCCGACAGGGTAGCACAGATACGCAGTATTTT.

This clonotype was observed many times. The chain is built from TRBV27 and TRBJ2-7; tentative D call: TRBD1 (6 bases). The CDR3 has 13 amino acids. Between the trimmed V and J ends, which lost 3 bases and 6 bases, there was a span of 12 bases. Per germline, CDR1 MNHEY and CDR2 SMNVEV (reference sequence). The CDR3 DNA sequence: TGTGCCAGCAGTTTTACAGGGTACAGCGAGCAGTACTTC. Its protein product is CASSFTGYSEQYF.

Ten or more counts support this clonotype. The chain links TRBV7-9 to TRBJ2-7; a weak D match, TRBD2 (6 bases). With 3 bases removed from V and 3 bases from J, the gap between germline ends came to 12 bases. Germline V gene lookup returns CDR1 SEHNR and CDR2 FQNEAQ (reference sequence). The length of the CDR3 is 14 residues. The CDR3 nucleotides read TGTGCCAGCAGCTTTCCTTGGGGGGACTACGAGCAGTACTTC. This codes for CASSFPWGDYEQYF. Combining the CDR3 with reference TRBV7-9 and TRBJ2-7 gives the whole variable domain DTGVSQNPRHKITKRGQNVTFRCDPISEHNRLYWYRQTLGQGPEFLTYFQNEAQLEKSRLLSDRFSAERPKGSFSTLEIQRTEQGDSAMYLCASSFPWGDYEQYFGPGTRLTVT.

This clonotype was seen many times. This sequence joins TRBV5-1 and TRBJ2-7, with 7 bases aligning to TRBD1. This CDR3 comprises 14 residues. The germline V gene has CDR1 SGHRS and CDR2 YFSETQ. V was clipped by 4 bases and J by 3 bases; unmatched bases: 7. The CDR3 here is CASSPLQGIYEQYF. In nucleotides, the CDR3 is TGCGCCAGCAGCCCGCTACAGGGGATCTACGAGCAGTACTTC.

This chain uses TRBV2 with TRBJ1-5, with TRBD1 matching 11 bases. Germline V gene sequence: CDR1 SNHLY, CDR2 FYNNEI. After removal of 6 bases from V and 7 bases from J, the junction contained 8 bases not matched to a gene. The CDR3 runs 15 residues. CDR3 protein: CASRLGQGGNQPQHF. The CDR3 nucleotides read TGTGCCAGCAGACTGGGACAGGGGGGTAACCAGCCCCAGCATTTT.

This clonotype has more than one count but fewer than ten. The chain carries TRBV7-2 and TRBJ1-5; possible D gene TRBD1, 5 bases. The CDR3 has 14 residues. Trimming stripped 5 bases from V and 2 bases from J, with 10 bases between. CDR1 is SGHTA and CDR2 is FQGNSA in the germline V gene. Here the CDR3 reads CASSPRDRNQPQHF. The CDR3 bases are TGTGCCAGCAGCCCCCGGGACCGCAATCAGCCCCAGCATTTT.

At least ten counts were recorded for this clonotype. The chain is built from TRBV20-1 and TRBJ2-1; 7 bases agree with TRBD1. This CDR3 region has 12 residues. J gave up 7 bases and V 6 bases, and 6 bases lay outside the gene matches. In germline, CDR1 is DFQATT, CDR2 SNEGSKA (reference sequence). The CDR3 DNA is TGCAGTGCCCCGGGACAGATGAATGAGCAGTTCTTC. It translates to CSAPGQMNEQFF.

This clonotype was picked up many times. This chain links TRBV30 with TRBJ1-4; a possible D gene is TRBD1 (6 bases). The V and J ends lost 0 bases and 7 bases respectively, with 15 bases between them. From germline, CDR1 is GTSNPN and CDR2 SVGIG (reference sequence). This CDR3 region has 15 residues. This chain's CDR3 is CAWSVQGGNGEKLFF. The CDR3 coding sequence is TGTGCCTGGAGTGTACAAGGGGGAAACGGTGAAAAACTGTTTTTT. Filled out from reference TRBV30 and TRBJ1-4, the complete variable domain reads SQTIHQWPATLVQPVGSPLSLECTVEGTSNPNLYWYRQAAGRGLQLLFYSVGIGQISSEVPQNLSASRPQDRQFILSSKKLLLSDSGFYLCAWSVQGGNGEKLFFGSGTQLSVL.

In nucleotides, the CDR3 is TGTGCCTGGAATCGATCCCCAAGCGAGGCTTTCTTT. It encodes CAWNRSPSEAFF. The chain carries TRBV30 and TRBJ1-1; D is unresolved. Germline-derived CDR1 and CDR2 are GTSNPN and SVGIG (reference sequence). The CDR3 contains 12 residues. The ends were cut back, 4 bases at V and 11 bases at J, with 17 bases in the middle.

This clonotype was recorded many times. V gene TRBV2 combines with J gene TRBJ2-1; 11 nucleotides align to TRBD2. CDR1 and CDR2 from the germline V gene are SNHLY and FYNNEI. The CDR3 totals 19 residues. J gave up 0 bases and V 4 bases, and 11 bases lay outside the gene matches. The CDR3 sequence is CASSGGGLAEFLSYNEQFF. The CDR3 bases are TGTGCCAGCAGTGGGGGGGGACTAGCGGAGTTCCTCTCCTACAATGAGCAGTTCTTC.

This clonotype was recorded at least ten times. The chain is built from TRBV5-1 and TRBJ1-4; 10 bases map to TRBD1. In germline, CDR1 is SGHRS, CDR2 YFSETQ. The CDR3 length is 15 residues. Germline trimming cut 3 bases from V and 6 bases from J; bases unmatched to any gene: 5. The CDR3 DNA sequence: TGCGCCAGCAGCTATCGACAGGGGGCTGATGAAAAACTGTTTTTT. Translating it yields CASSYRQGADEKLFF.

This clonotype was seen at least ten times. This chain uses TRBV4-1 with TRBJ1-3; D unclear. CDR1 and CDR2 (germline): MGHRA, YSYEKL. The ends were cut back, 1 base at V and 4 bases at J, with 8 bases in the middle. There are 14 residues in the CDR3. CDR3 amino acids: CASSQGGVGNTIYF. The DNA for the CDR3 is TGCGCCAGCAGCCAAGGCGGGGTGGGAAACACCATATATTTT.

This clonotype occurred many times. The chain has TRBV20-1 and TRBJ1-5; TRBD1 aligns across 7 bases. Germline loops: CDR1 DFQATT, CDR2 SNEGSKA (reference sequence). V lost 5 bases and J lost 6; bases outside the gene matches: 7. The CDR3 is 13 residues long. The chain's CDR3 is CSAYRGEGQPQHF. The CDR3 DNA reads as TGCAGTGCTTACAGGGGCGAAGGTCAGCCCCAGCATTTT.